The rows below give T cell receptor beta chains drawn from one sample of a study of CD8 T cells in ankylosing spondylitis. One entry per CDR3 protein, called by TCRdb with MiXCR from the 5' RACE reads. The sample has about 160,000 distinct CDR3 sequences, about a sixth seen once; the top ten hold over 7.5%. The sample was blood, either unsorted or a sorted T cell fraction (not recorded which). All receptors derive from a male donor with ankylosing spondylitis or in good health (not recorded which). CDR3s include the opening cysteine and the closing phenylalanine or tryptophan. D genes are given only for firm matches. Expanded clones get a size class; other rows say once, few or many, or leave the size out.

d_gene: NA
abundance: many
v_gene: TRBV6-1
j_gene: TRBJ2-7
CDR3aa: CASRPGGGYEQYF
CDR3nt: TGTGCCAGCAGGCCCGGTGGAGGCTACGAGCAGTACTTC

d_gene: NA
abundance: many
v_gene: TRBV5-1
j_gene: TRBJ2-4
CDR3aa: CASSQGAKNIQYF
CDR3nt: TGCGCCAGCAGCCAGGGAGCCAAAAACATTCAGTACTTC

d_gene: NA
abundance: many
v_gene: TRBV20-1
j_gene: TRBJ2-7
CDR3aa: CSARDHVGRSYEQYF
CDR3nt: TGCAGTGCTAGAGATCACGTGGGAAGGTCTTACGAGCAGTACTTC

d_gene: NA
abundance: many
v_gene: TRBV29-1
j_gene: TRBJ1-1
CDR3aa: CSGSGRLRTEAFF
CDR3nt: TGCAGCGGTTCGGGCCGTTTGAGGACTGAAGCTTTCTTT

d_gene: NA
abundance: NA
v_gene: TRBV29-1
j_gene: TRBJ2-6
CDR3aa: CSVALTSGANVLTF
CDR3nt: TGCAGCGTTGCACTGACCTCTGGGGCCAACGTCCTGACTTTC

d_gene: NA
abundance: few
v_gene: TRBV12-3/TRBV12-4
j_gene: TRBJ1-5
CDR3aa: CASMQDFNQPQHF
CDR3nt: TGTGCCAGCATGCAGGATTTTAATCAGCCCCAGCATTTT

d_gene: NA
abundance: many
v_gene: TRBV7-2
j_gene: TRBJ1-3
CDR3aa: CASSLTPSSGNTIYF
CDR3nt: TGTGCCAGCAGCCTCACCCCCAGCTCTGGAAACACCATATATTTT

d_gene: NA
abundance: many
v_gene: TRBV7-9
j_gene: TRBJ2-7
CDR3aa: CASSENYEQYF
CDR3nt: TGTGCCAGCAGCGAGAACTACGAGCAGTACTTC

d_gene: NA
abundance: many
v_gene: TRBV9
j_gene: TRBJ2-7
CDR3aa: CASSVDAGKSSYEQYF
CDR3nt: TGTGCCAGCAGCGTAGATGCGGGCAAGAGCTCCTACGAGCAGTACTTC

d_gene: NA
abundance: few
v_gene: TRBV29-1
j_gene: TRBJ2-7
CDR3aa: CSVFTGSSYEQYF
CDR3nt: TGCAGCGTTTTCACAGGGAGCTCCTACGAGCAGTACTTC

d_gene: NA
abundance: NA
v_gene: TRBV28
j_gene: TRBJ2-1
CDR3aa: CASSLPRESTYNEQFF
CDR3nt: TGTGCCAGCAGTTTACCCCGGGAGAGTACCTACAATGAGCAGTTCTTC

d_gene: NA
abundance: NA
v_gene: TRBV19
j_gene: TRBJ2-1
CDR3aa: CASTDYNEQFF
CDR3nt: TGTGCCAGTACCGACTACAATGAGCAGTTCTTC

d_gene: TRBD1
abundance: few
v_gene: TRBV3-1
j_gene: TRBJ1-2
CDR3aa: CASSPRTGQSYGYTF
CDR3nt: TGTGCCAGCAGCCCTCGGACAGGGCAAAGCTATGGCTACACCTTC

d_gene: NA
abundance: NA
v_gene: TRBV11-2
j_gene: TRBJ2-7
CDR3aa: CASSLARRLTYEQYF
CDR3nt: TGTGCCAGCAGCTTAGCGCGGAGGCTGACCTACGAGCAGTACTTC

d_gene: NA
abundance: NA
v_gene: TRBV5-4
j_gene: TRBJ1-2
CDR3aa: CASSLVRENYGYTF
CDR3nt: TGTGCCAGCAGCTTGGTGAGAGAAAACTATGGCTACACCTTC

d_gene: NA
abundance: NA
v_gene: TRBV2
j_gene: TRBJ2-2
CDR3aa: CASSVTENTGELFF
CDR3nt: TGTGCCAGCAGCGTCACAGAGAACACCGGGGAGCTGTTTTTT

d_gene: TRBD2
abundance: few
v_gene: TRBV7-2
j_gene: TRBJ2-1
CDR3aa: CASSLVTSGNGEQFF
CDR3nt: TGTGCCAGCAGCTTAGTAACTAGCGGGAATGGTGAGCAGTTCTTC

d_gene: NA
abundance: NA
v_gene: TRBV7-2
j_gene: TRBJ1-2
CDR3aa: CASSETGNGYTF
CDR3nt: TGTGCCAGCAGCGAAACAGGAAATGGCTACACCTTC

d_gene: NA
abundance: NA
v_gene: TRBV10-3
j_gene: TRBJ1-3
CDR3aa: CAITPNDRRSSGNTIYF
CDR3nt: TGTGCCATCACCCCGAATGACAGGCGGAGCTCTGGAAACACCATATATTTT

d_gene: NA
abundance: NA
v_gene: TRBV7-2
j_gene: TRBJ1-5
CDR3aa: CASSLGTGNQPQHF
CDR3nt: TGTGCCAGCAGCTTAGGGACAGGCAATCAGCCCCAGCATTTT

d_gene: NA
abundance: few
v_gene: TRBV4-1
j_gene: TRBJ2-5
CDR3aa: CASSQERRSQTQYF
CDR3nt: TGCGCCAGCAGCCAAGAAAGACGGTCGCAGACCCAGTACTTC

d_gene: NA
abundance: many
v_gene: TRBV30
j_gene: TRBJ1-2
CDR3aa: CAWSRAGYGYTF
CDR3nt: TGTGCCTGGAGCAGGGCAGGCTATGGCTACACCTTC

d_gene: NA
abundance: few
v_gene: TRBV24-1
j_gene: TRBJ2-6
CDR3aa: CATSDFPGSGANVLTF
CDR3nt: TGTGCCACCAGTGATTTCCCCGGCTCTGGGGCCAACGTCCTGACTTTC

d_gene: TRBD1
abundance: few
v_gene: TRBV23-1
j_gene: TRBJ2-2
CDR3aa: CASSQSKGQAHTGELFF
CDR3nt: TGCGCCAGCAGTCAATCTAAGGGACAGGCCCACACCGGGGAGCTGTTTTTT

d_gene: TRBD1
abundance: few
v_gene: TRBV20-1
j_gene: TRBJ1-5
CDR3aa: CSARDSTGREQPQHF
CDR3nt: TGCAGTGCTAGAGATTCGACAGGGCGAGAACAGCCCCAGCATTTT

d_gene: TRBD2
abundance: NA
v_gene: TRBV6-2/TRBV6-3
j_gene: TRBJ2-1
CDR3aa: CASSGGAVYNEQFF
CDR3nt: TGTGCCTCCTCGGGGGGAGCGGTCTACAATGAGCAGTTCTTC

d_gene: TRBD2
abundance: NA
v_gene: TRBV28
j_gene: TRBJ2-7
CDR3aa: CASRGPWASGSYEQYF
CDR3nt: TGTGCCAGCCGGGGCCCCTGGGCTAGCGGGAGCTACGAGCAGTACTTC

d_gene: NA
abundance: many
v_gene: TRBV7-9
j_gene: TRBJ2-3
CDR3aa: CASSFPRTDTQYF
CDR3nt: TGTGCCAGCAGCTTCCCGCGCACAGATACGCAGTATTTT

d_gene: TRBD1
abundance: many
v_gene: TRBV20-1
j_gene: TRBJ2-4
CDR3aa: CSASRGTGAIQYF
CDR3nt: TGCAGTGCTAGCAGGGGGACAGGGGCGATTCAGTACTTC

d_gene: TRBD2
abundance: few
v_gene: TRBV7-9
j_gene: TRBJ2-2
CDR3aa: CASSLGGRNTGELFF
CDR3nt: TGTGCCAGCAGCTTAGGCGGGAGGAACACCGGGGAGCTGTTTTTT

d_gene: NA
abundance: few
v_gene: TRBV7-2
j_gene: TRBJ2-7
CDR3aa: CASSLGFIEKSSYEQYF
CDR3nt: TGTGCCAGCAGCTTAGGGTTCATTGAGAAGAGCTCCTACGAGCAGTACTTC

d_gene: NA
abundance: many
v_gene: TRBV12-3/TRBV12-4
j_gene: TRBJ2-2
CDR3aa: CASSLRSVNGELFF
CDR3nt: TGTGCCAGCAGTTTAAGATCTGTGAACGGGGAGCTGTTTTTT

d_gene: NA
abundance: NA
v_gene: TRBV20-1
j_gene: TRBJ2-7
CDR3aa: CSARDMGGGYEQYF
CDR3nt: TGCAGTGCTAGAGATATGGGGGGCGGTTACGAGCAGTACTTC

d_gene: NA
abundance: NA
v_gene: TRBV5-1
j_gene: TRBJ2-7
CDR3aa: CASSSDGRYYEQYF
CDR3nt: TGCGCCAGCAGCTCGGATGGACGGTACTACGAGCAGTACTTC

d_gene: TRBD1
abundance: few
v_gene: TRBV10-3
j_gene: TRBJ1-1
CDR3aa: CAISESNRGGSEAFF
CDR3nt: TGTGCCATCAGTGAGTCGAACAGGGGAGGGTCGGAAGCTTTCTTT

d_gene: NA
abundance: NA
v_gene: TRBV7-9
j_gene: TRBJ1-5
CDR3aa: CASSLGGETQPQHF
CDR3nt: TGTGCCAGCAGCTTAGGTGGCGAGACTCAGCCCCAGCATTTT

d_gene: TRBD2
abundance: NA
v_gene: TRBV10-3
j_gene: TRBJ2-3
CDR3aa: CAIRAGTSGVSTDTQYF
CDR3nt: TGTGCCATCAGAGCCGGGACTAGCGGCGTCTCCACAGATACGCAGTATTTT

d_gene: TRBD2
abundance: many
v_gene: TRBV20-1
j_gene: TRBJ2-7
CDR3aa: CSASTPSGGSYEQYF
CDR3nt: TGCAGTGCTAGCACCCCTAGCGGAGGGTCCTACGAGCAGTACTTC

d_gene: TRBD2
abundance: many
v_gene: TRBV20-1
j_gene: TRBJ2-7
CDR3aa: CSARESAGAHEQYF
CDR3nt: TGCAGTGCTAGAGAGTCGGCGGGAGCCCACGAGCAGTACTTC

d_gene: TRBD2
abundance: NA
v_gene: TRBV6-1
j_gene: TRBJ2-5
CDR3aa: CASTKGQGGETQYF
CDR3nt: TGTGCCAGCACAAAAGGCCAGGGAGGGGAGACCCAGTACTTC

d_gene: NA
abundance: NA
v_gene: TRBV5-4
j_gene: TRBJ2-7
CDR3aa: CASMRAGNSYEQYF
CDR3nt: TGTGCCAGCATGAGGGCGGGGAATTCTTACGAGCAGTACTTC